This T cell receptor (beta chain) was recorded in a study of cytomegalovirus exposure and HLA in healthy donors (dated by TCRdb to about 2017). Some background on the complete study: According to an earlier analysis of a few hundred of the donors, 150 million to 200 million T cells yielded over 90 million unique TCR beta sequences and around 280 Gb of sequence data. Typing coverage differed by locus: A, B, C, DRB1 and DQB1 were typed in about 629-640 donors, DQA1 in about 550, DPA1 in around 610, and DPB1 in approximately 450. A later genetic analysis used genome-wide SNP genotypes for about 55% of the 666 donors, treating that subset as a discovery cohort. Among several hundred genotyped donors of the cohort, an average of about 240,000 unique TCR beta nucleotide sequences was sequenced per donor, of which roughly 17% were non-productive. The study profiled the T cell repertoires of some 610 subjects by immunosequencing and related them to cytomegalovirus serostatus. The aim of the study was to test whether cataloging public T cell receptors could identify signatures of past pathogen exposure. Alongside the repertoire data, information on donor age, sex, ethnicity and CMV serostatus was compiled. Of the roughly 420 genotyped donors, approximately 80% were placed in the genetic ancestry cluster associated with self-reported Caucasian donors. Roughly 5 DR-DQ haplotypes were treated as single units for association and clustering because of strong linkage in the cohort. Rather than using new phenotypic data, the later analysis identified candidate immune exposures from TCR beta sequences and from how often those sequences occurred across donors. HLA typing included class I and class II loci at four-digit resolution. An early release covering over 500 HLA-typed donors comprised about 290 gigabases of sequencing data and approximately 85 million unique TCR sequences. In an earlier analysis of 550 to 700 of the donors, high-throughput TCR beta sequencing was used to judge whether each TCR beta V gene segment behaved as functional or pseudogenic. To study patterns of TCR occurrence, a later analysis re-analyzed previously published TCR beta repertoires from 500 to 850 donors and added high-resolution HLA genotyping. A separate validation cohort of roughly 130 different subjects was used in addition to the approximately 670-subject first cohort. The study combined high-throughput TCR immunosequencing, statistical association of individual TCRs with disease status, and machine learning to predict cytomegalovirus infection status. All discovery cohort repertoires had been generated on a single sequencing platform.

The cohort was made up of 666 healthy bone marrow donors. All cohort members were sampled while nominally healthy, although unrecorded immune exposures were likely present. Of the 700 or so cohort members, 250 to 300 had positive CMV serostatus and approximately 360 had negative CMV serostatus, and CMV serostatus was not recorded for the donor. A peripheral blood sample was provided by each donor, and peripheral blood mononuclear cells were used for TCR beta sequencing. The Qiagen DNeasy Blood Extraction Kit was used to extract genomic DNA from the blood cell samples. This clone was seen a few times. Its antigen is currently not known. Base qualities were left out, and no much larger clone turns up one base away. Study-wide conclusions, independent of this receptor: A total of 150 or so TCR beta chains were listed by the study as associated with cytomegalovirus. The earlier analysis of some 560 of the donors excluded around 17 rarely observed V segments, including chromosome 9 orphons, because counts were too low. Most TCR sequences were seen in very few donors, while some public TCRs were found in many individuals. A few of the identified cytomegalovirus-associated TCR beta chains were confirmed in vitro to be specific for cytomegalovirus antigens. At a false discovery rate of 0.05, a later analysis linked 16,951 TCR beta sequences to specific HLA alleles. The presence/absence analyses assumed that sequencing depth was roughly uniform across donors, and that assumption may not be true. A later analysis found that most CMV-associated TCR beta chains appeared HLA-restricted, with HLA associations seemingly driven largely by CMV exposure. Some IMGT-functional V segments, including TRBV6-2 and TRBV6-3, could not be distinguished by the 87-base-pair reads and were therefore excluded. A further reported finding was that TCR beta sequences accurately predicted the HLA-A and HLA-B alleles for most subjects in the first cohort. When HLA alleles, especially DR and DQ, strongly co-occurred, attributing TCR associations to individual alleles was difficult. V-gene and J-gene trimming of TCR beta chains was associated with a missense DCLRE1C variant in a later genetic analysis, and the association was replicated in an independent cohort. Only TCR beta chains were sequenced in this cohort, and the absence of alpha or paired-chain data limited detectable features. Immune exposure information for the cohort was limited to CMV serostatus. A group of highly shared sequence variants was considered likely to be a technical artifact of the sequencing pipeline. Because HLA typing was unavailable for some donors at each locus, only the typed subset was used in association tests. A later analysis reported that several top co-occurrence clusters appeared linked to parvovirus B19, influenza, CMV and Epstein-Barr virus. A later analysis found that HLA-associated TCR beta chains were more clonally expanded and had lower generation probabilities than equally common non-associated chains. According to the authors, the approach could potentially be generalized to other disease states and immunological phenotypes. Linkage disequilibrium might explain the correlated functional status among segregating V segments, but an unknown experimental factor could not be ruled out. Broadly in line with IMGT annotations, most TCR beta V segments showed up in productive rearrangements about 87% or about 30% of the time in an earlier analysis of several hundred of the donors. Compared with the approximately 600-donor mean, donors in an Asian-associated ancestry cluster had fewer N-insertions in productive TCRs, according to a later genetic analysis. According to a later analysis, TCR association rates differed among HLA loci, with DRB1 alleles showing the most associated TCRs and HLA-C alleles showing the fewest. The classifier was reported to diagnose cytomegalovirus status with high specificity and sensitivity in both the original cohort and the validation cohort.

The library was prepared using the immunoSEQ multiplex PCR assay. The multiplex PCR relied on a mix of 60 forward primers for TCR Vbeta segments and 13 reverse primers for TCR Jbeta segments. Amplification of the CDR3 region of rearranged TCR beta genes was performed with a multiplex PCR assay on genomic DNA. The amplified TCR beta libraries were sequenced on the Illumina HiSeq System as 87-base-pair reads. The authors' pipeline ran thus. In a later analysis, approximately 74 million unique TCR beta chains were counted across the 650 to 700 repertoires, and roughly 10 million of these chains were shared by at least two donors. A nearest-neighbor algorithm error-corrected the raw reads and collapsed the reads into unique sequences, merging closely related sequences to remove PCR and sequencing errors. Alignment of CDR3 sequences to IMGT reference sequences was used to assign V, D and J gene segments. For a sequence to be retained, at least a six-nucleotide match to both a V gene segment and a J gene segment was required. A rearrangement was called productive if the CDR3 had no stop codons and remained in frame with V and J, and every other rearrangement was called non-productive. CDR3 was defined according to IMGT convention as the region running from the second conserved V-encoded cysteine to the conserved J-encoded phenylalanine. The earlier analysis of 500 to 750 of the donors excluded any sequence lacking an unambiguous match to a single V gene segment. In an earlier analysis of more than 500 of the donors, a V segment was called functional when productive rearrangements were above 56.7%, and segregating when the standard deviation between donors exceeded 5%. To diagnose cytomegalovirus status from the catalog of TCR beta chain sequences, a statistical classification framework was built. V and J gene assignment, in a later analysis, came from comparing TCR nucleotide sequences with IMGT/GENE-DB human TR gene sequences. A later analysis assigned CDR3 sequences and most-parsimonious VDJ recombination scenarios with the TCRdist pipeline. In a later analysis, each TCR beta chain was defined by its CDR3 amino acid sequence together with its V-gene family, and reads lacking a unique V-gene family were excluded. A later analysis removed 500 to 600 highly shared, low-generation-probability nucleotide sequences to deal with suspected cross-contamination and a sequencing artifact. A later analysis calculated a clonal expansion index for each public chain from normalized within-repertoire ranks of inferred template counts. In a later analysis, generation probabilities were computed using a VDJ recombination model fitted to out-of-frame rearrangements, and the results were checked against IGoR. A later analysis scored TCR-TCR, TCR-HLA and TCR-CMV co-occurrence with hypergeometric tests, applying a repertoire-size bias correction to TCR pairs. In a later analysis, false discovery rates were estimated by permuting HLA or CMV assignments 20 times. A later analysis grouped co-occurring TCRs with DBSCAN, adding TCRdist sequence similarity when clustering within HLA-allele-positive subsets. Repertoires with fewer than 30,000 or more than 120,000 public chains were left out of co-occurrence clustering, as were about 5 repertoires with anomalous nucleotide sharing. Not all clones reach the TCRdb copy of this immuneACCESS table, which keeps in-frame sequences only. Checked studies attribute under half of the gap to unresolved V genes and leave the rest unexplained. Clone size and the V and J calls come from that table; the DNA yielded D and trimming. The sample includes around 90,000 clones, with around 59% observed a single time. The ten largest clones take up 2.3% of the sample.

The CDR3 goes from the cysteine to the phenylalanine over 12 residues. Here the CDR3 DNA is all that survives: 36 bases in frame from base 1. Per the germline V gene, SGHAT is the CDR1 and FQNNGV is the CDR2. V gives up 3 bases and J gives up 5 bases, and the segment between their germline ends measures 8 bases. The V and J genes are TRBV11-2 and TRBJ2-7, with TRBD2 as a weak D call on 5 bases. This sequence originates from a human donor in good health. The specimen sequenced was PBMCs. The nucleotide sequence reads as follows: TGTGCCAGCAGCTTTGGAGGCGACGAGCAGTACTTC. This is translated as CASSFGGDEQYF. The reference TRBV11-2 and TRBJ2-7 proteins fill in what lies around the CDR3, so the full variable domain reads EAGVAQSPRYKIIEKRQSVAFWCNPISGHATLYWYQQILGQGPKLLIQFQNNGVVDDSQLPKDRFSAERLKGVDSTLKIQPAKLEDSAVYLCASSFGGDEQYFGPGTRLTVT.